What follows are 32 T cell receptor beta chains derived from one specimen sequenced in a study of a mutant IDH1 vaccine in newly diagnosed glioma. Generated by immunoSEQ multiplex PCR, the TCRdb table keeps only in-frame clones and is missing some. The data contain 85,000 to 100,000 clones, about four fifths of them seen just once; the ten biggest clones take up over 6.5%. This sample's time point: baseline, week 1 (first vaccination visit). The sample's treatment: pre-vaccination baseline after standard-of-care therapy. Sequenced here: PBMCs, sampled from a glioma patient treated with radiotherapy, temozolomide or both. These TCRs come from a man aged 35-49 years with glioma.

This CDR3 is CASSQIMGSNQPQHF. In nucleotides, the CDR3 is TGTGCCAGCTCACAAATAATGGGAAGCAATCAGCCCCAGCATTTT. The chain employs TRBV18 and TRBJ1-5; D is unresolved. V dropped 4 bases and J dropped 1 base, with 11 bases sitting between them. Germline loops: CDR1 KGHSH, CDR2 LQKENI. The CDR3 totals 15 residues.

CDR3 residues: CASSYSGPDTQYF. CDR3 coding DNA: TGTGCCAGCAGTTACTCGGGGCCCGATACGCAGTATTTT. This chain connects TRBV6-6 to TRBJ2-3; a weak D match, TRBD1 (5 bases). Germline CDR1 is MNHNY and CDR2 is SVGAGI (reference sequence). The ends were cut back, 0 bases at V and 6 bases at J, with 7 bases in the middle. The CDR3 spans 13 residues.

CDR3 sequence: CASMNRAGGYNEQFF. In DNA form, the CDR3 reads TGTGCCAGCATGAACCGGGCCGGGGGCTACAATGAGCAGTTCTTC. This chain connects TRBV27 to TRBJ2-1; tentative D call: TRBD2 (6 bases). CDR1 and CDR2 (germline): MNHEY, SMNVEV (reference sequence). V lost 7 bases to trimming and J lost 3 bases, with 16 bases between them. The CDR3 covers 15 residues.

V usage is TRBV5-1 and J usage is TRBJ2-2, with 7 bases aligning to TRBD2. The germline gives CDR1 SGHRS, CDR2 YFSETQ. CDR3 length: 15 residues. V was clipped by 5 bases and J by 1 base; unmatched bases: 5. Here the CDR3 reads CASSWEGLNTGELFF. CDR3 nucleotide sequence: TGCGCCAGCAGTTGGGAGGGACTGAACACCGGGGAGCTGTTTTTT.

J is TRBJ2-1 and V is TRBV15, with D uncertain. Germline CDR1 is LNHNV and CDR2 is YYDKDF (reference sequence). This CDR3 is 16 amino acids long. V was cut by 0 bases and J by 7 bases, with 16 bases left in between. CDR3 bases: TGTGCCACCAGCAGAGATCCTGTAGCCCTGGGGAATGAGCAGTTCTTC. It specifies CATSRDPVALGNEQFF.

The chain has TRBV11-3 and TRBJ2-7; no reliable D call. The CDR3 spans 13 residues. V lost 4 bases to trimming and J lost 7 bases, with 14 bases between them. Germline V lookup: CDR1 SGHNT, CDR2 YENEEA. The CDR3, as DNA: TGTGCCAGCAGCTCCGGGTCCCTGCGGGAGCAGTACTTC. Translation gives CASSSGSLREQYF.

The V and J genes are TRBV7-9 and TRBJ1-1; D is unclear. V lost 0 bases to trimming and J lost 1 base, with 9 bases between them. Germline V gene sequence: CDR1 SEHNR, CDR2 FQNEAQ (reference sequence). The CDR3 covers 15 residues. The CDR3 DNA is TGTGCCAGCAGCTTAGCTAGGACGGCGAACACTGAAGCTTTCTTT. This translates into CASSLARTANTEAFF.

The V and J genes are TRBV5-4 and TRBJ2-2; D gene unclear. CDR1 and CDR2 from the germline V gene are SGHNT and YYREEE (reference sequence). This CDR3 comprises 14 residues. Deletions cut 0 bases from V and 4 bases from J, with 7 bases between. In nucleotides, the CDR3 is TGTGCCAGCAGCTTGGATCCCCGCACCGGGGAGCTGTTTTTT. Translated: CASSLDPRTGELFF.

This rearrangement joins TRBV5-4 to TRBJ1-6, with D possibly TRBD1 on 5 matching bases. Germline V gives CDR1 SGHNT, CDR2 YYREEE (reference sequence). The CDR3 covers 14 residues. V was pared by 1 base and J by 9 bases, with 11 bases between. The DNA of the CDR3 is TGTGCCAGCAGCTTGCAGGGATGGGGTTCACCCCTCCACTTT. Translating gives CASSLQGWGSPLHF.

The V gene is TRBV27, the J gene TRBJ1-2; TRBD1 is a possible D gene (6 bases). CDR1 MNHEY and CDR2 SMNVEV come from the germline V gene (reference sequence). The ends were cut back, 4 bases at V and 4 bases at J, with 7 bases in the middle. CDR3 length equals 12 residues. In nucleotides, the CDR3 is TGTGCCAGCAGTTCGACAGGCTATGGCTACACCTTC. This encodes CASSSTGYGYTF.

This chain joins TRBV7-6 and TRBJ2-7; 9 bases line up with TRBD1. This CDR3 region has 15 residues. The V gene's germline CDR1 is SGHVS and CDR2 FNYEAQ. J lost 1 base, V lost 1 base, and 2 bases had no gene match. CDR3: CASSLDRGPSYEQYF. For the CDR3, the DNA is TGTGCCAGCAGCTTAGACAGGGGGCCGTCCTACGAGCAGTACTTC.

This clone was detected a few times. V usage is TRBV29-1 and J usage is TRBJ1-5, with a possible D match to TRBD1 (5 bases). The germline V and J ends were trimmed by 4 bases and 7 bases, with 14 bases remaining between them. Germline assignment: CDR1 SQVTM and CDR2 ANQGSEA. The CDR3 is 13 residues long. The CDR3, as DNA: TGCAGCGTTGCCCTAAGTCGGGGGCAGCCCCAGCATTTT. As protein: CSVALSRGQPQHF.

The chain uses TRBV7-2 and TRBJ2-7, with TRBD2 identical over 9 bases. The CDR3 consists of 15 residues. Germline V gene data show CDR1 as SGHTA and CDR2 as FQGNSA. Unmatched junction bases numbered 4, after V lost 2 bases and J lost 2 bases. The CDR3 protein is CASSLNAGGPYEQYF. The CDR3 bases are TGTGCCAGCAGCTTAAACGCGGGAGGGCCCTACGAGCAGTACTTC.

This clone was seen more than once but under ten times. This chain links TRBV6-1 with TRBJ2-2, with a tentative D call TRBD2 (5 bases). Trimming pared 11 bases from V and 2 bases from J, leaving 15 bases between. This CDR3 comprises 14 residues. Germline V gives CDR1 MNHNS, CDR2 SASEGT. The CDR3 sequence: CAARTGVNTGELFF. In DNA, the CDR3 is TGTGCCGCCAGGACCGGGGTAAACACCGGGGAGCTGTTTTTT.

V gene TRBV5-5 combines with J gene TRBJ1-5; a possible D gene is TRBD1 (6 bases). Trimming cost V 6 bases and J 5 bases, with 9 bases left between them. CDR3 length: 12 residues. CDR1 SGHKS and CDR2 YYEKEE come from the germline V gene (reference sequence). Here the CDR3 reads CASNNRDQPQHF. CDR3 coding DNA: TGTGCCAGCAACAACAGGGATCAGCCCCAGCATTTT.

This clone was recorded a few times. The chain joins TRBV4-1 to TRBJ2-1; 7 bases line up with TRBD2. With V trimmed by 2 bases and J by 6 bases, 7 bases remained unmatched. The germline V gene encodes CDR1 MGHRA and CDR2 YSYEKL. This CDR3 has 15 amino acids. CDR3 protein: CASSQWEGLLNEQFF. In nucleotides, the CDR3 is TGCGCCAGCAGCCAATGGGAGGGACTACTCAATGAGCAGTTCTTC.

In DNA form, the CDR3 reads TGTGCCAGCAGTTACGGGGCTGAGCAGTTCTTC. It specifies CASSYGAEQFF. J is TRBJ2-1 and V is TRBV6-5; D possibly corresponds to TRBD1 (5 bases). V lost 2 bases and J lost 9, with 5 bases in between. This CDR3 spans 11 amino acids. CDR1 is MNHEY and CDR2 is SVGAGI in the germline V gene.

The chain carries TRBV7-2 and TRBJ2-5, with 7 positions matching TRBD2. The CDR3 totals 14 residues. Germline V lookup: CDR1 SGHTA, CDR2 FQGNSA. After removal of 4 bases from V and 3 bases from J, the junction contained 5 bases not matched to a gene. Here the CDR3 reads CASSSSGAKETQYF. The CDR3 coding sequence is TGTGCCAGCAGCTCCAGCGGGGCCAAAGAGACCCAGTACTTC.

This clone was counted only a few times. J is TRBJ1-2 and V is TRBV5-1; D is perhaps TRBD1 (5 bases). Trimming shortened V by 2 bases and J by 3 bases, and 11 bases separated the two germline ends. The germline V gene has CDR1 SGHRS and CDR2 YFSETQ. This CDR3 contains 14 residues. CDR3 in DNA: TGCGCCAGCAGCTTAGTCAGGGTGGACTATGGCTACACCTTC. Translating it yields CASSLVRVDYGYTF.

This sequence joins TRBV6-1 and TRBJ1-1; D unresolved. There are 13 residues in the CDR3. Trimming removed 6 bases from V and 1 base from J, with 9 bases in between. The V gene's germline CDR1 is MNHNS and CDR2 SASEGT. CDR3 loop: CASRSQENTEAFF. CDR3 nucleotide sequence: TGTGCCAGCAGGTCTCAGGAGAACACTGAAGCTTTCTTT.

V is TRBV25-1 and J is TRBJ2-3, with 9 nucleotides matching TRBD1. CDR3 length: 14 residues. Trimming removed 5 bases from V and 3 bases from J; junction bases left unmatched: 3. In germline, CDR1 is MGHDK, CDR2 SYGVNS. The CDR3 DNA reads TGTGCCAGCAGTTTACAGGGGGCTACAGATACGCAGTATTTT. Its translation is CASSLQGATDTQYF.

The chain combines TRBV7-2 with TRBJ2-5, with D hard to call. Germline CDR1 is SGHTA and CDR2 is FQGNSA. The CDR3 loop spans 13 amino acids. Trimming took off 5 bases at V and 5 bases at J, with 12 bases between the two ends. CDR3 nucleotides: TGTGCCAGCAGCCACGGGTCCGAGGAGACCCAGTACTTC. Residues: CASSHGSEETQYF.

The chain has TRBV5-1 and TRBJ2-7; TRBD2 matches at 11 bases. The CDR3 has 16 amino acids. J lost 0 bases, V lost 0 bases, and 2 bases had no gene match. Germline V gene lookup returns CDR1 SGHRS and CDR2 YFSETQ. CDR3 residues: CASSLGLAGLSYEQYF. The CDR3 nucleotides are TGCGCCAGCAGCTTGGGACTAGCGGGACTCTCCTACGAGCAGTACTTC.

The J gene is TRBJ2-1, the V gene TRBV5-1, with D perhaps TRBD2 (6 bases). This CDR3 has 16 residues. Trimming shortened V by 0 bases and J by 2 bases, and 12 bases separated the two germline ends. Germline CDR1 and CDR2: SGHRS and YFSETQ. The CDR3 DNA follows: TGCGCCAGCAGCTTGGCCCGGGGGAGAACCTACAATGAGCAGTTCTTC. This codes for CASSLARGRTYNEQFF.

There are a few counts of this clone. CDR3 bases: TGCGCCAGCAGCCAAGGGACAGGTATGAACACTGAAGCTTTCTTT. Its translation is CASSQGTGMNTEAFF. J is TRBJ1-1 and V is TRBV4-1; 7 nucleotides match TRBD1. J was trimmed by 0 bases and V by 1 base; bases with no gene match: 2. CDR3 size: 15 residues. Germline V gene data show CDR1 as MGHRA and CDR2 as YSYEKL.

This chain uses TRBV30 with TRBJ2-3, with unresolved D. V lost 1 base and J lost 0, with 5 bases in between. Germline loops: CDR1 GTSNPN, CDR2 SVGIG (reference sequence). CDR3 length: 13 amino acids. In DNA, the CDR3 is TGTGCCTGGAGTGCGAAGAGCACAGATACGCAGTATTTT. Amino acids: CAWSAKSTDTQYF.

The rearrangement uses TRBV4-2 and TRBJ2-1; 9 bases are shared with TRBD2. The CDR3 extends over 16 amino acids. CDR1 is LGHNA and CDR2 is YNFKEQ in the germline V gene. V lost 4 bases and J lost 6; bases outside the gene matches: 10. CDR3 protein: CASSLSGGTGSNEQFF. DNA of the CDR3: TGTGCCAGCAGCCTAAGCGGGGGGACCGGCTCCAATGAGCAGTTCTTC.

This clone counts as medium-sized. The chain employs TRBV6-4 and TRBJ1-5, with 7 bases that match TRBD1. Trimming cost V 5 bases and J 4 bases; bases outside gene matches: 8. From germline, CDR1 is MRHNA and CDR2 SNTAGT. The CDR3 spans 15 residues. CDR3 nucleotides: TGTGCCAGCAGTAAGTTTCCGGGACAGAATCAGCCCCAGCATTTT. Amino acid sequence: CASSKFPGQNQPQHF.

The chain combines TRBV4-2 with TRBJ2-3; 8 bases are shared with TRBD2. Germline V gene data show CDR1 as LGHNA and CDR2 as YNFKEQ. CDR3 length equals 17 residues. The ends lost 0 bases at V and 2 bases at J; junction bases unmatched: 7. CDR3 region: CASSQDIQRGYTDTQYF. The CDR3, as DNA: TGTGCCAGCAGCCAAGACATCCAGCGGGGGTACACAGATACGCAGTATTTT.

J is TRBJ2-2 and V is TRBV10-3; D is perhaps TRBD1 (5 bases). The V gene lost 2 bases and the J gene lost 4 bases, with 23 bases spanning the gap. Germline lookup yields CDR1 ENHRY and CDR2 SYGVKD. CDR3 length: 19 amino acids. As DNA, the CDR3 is TGTGCCATCAGTGAGAGAGACATGAGTGGCACAGGTCTCACCGGGGAGCTGTTTTTT. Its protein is CAISERDMSGTGLTGELFF.

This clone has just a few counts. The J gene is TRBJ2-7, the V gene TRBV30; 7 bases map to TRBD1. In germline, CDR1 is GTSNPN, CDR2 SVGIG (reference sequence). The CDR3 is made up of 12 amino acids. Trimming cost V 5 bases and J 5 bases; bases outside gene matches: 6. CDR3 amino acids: CAWSGGRNEQYF. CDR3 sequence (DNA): TGTGCCTGGTCAGGGGGTAGGAACGAGCAGTACTTC.

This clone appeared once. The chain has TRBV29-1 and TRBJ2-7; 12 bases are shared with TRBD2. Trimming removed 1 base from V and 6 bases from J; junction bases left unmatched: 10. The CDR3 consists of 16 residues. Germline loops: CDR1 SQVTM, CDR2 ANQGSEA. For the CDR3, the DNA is TGCAGCGTTGAAGTTCTAGCGGGAGGGGGGGGCCTCGAGCAGTACTTC. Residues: CSVEVLAGGGGLEQYF.